The rows below give T cell receptor beta chains drawn from one sample of a study of control samples from healthy donors and cancer patients. TCRdb keeps only in-frame clones here, not all; method: immunoSEQ multiplex PCR. The sample lists some 150,000 clones, 85% to 95% occurring once. What was sequenced was PBMCs. The receptors originated from a man aged 55 to 69 with colorectal cancer. Both conserved end residues are trimmed from each CDR3. Each record gives: V gene, CDR3 protein.

TRBV2,ATLNGHSGNTIY
TRBV21-1,ASSTKGSQPQH
TRBV4-1,ASSHPGRLNTEAF
TRBV19,ASSIGLNEKLF
TRBV6-5,ASSSSGGPQETQY
TRBV7-2,ASSLNEGNYGYT
TRBV18,ASSPVPGSTEAF
TRBV14,ASSQYLSGNTIY
TRBV6-5,ASRPPGRGSRGYT
TRBV5-1,ASSSQETQY
TRBV30,AWSTGGGGNEKLF
TRBV19,ASSIYGGGIETQY
TRBV6-4,ASRTSGGVDRTDTQY
TRBV3-1/TRBV3-2,ASRTGGGSSYNSPLH
TRBV24-1,ATSDRDRGRNEQF
TRBV5-3,ARSWDATGELF
TRBV5-1,ASSLASMASGEETQY